This T cell receptor beta chain was retrieved from a study of T cell responses to AZD1222 COVID-19 vaccine. For this clone: Antigen: not known.

This table comes from immunoSEQ multiplex PCR, and its TCRdb copy is limited to in-frame clones, with some not included. The table lists under 200,000 clones, about 91% of them singletons. Findings and caveats of the study: Most donors were white British, females outnumbered males, and clonal diversity was possibly underestimated. Nearly half of spike-specific TCRs reportedly target variant regions that are unmutated in the B.1.351 and B.1.1.7 variants.

CDR3 length: 15 residues. V lost 1 base, J lost 4 bases, and 12 bases lay in between. Germline-derived CDR1 and CDR2 are SGDLS and YYNGEE. Here the sequenced sample was peripheral blood, taken on day 0 of MenACWY control vaccination. V usage is TRBV9 and J usage is TRBJ1-3, with a tentative D call TRBD1 (5 bases). This sequence originates from an adult in good health. The CDR3 reads CASSVSGLQGNTIYF. In DNA, the CDR3 is TGTGCCAGCAGCGTATCAGGGCTACAGGGAAACACCATATATTTT.